This T cell receptor beta chain was captured in a study of blood T cell repertoires in COVID-19. Study background: The United States, Italy and Spain provided the acute and convalescent COVID-19 samples. The cDNA or gDNA used as material had been derived from T cells, B-cell-depleted T cells, or PBMCs.

Original handling: Estimated nucleated cell counts came from reference gene primer amplification. Profiling relied on immunoSEQ multiplex PCR, and the TCRdb table lists in-frame clones only, not all of them. V and J calls and clone size follow that table, whereas D and trimming were derived from the DNA. The sample consists of roughly 200,000 clones, 80% to 90% of them appearing once. Trimming at V came to 4 bases and at J to 4 bases, leaving 5 bases not matched to a gene. From germline, CDR1 is LGHDT and CDR2 YNNKEL (reference sequence). CDR3 length equals 14 residues. The clonotype originates from a man aged 55-75 years who had recovered from COVID-19. Sequences were obtained from peripheral blood. The chain is built from TRBV3-1 (or the pseudogene TRBV3-2) and TRBJ2-7; 9 bases are a match to TRBD2. CDR3 sequence: CASSLPGLAYEQYF. CDR3 nucleotides: TGTGCCAGCAGCCTACCGGGACTAGCTTACGAGCAGTACTTC.